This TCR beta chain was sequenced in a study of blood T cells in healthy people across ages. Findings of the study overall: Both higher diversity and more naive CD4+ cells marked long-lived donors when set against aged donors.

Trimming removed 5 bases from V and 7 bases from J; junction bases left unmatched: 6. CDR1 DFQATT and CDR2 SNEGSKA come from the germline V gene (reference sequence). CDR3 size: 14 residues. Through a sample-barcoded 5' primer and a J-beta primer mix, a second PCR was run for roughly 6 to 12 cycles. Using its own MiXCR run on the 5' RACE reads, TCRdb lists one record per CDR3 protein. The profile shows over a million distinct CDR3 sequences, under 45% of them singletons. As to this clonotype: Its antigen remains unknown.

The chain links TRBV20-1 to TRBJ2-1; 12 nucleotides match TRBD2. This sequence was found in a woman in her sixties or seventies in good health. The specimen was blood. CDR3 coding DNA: TGCAGTGCTTGGACTAGCGGGGCAGGGAATGAGCAGTTCTTC. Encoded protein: CSAWTSGAGNEQFF.